Each of the 31 T cell receptor beta chains below was sequenced from the same sample in a study of blood T cell repertoires in COVID-19. The data were produced by immunoSEQ multiplex PCR, yet TCRdb's version contains in-frame clones alone and is incomplete. The sample holds 130,000 or so clones, around 89% seen once. The sequencing input was peripheral blood. All receptors come from a man aged 70-80 years with active or convalescent COVID-19.

The chain combines TRBV5-4 with TRBJ1-1; TRBD1 aligns across 7 bases. Germline-derived CDR1 and CDR2 are SGHNT and YYREEE (reference sequence). Losses at the gene ends were 3 bases for V and 6 bases for J; bases not matched to a gene: 2. The CDR3 sequence is 12 residues long. The CDR3 sequence is CASSYDRAEAFF. The CDR3, as DNA: TGTGCCAGCAGCTACGACAGGGCTGAAGCTTTCTTT.

V gene TRBV6-6 combines with J gene TRBJ1-6; D may be TRBD1 (5 bases). In germline, CDR1 is MNHNY, CDR2 SVGAGI (reference sequence). This CDR3 comprises 15 residues. The V end lost 7 bases, the J end lost 7 bases, and 17 bases lay between the germline ends. In DNA form, the CDR3 reads TGTGCCAGCACCCTAACGGGGGATTTCAATTCACCCCTCCACTTT. This gives the protein CASTLTGDFNSPLHF.

This chain links TRBV5-1 with TRBJ2-2; 12 positions match TRBD2. Germline trimming cut 4 bases from V and 4 bases from J; bases unmatched to any gene: 5. There are 16 residues in the CDR3. From germline, CDR1 is SGHRS and CDR2 YFSETQ. The CDR3 here is CASSQRTSGITGELFF. The CDR3 DNA reads TGCGCCAGCAGCCAAAGGACTAGCGGGATCACCGGGGAGCTGTTTTTT. Combining the CDR3 with reference TRBV5-1 and TRBJ2-2 gives the whole variable domain KAGVTQTPRYLIKTRGQQVTLSCSPISGHRSVSWYQQTPGQGLQFLFEYFSETQRNKGNFPGRFSGRQFSNSRSEMNVSTLELGDSALYLCASSQRTSGITGELFFGEGSRLTVL.

This chain connects TRBV5-4 to TRBJ1-3, with D possibly matching TRBD1 (6 bases). This CDR3 has 15 residues. Germline V CDR1 and CDR2: SGHNT, YYREEE (reference sequence). V was cut by 0 bases and J by 0 bases, with 7 bases left in between. In nucleotides, the CDR3 is TGTGCCAGCAGCTTGGGACAGGCCTCTGGAAACACCATATATTTT. Translated, it gives CASSLGQASGNTIYF. The whole variable domain, remainder taken from reference TRBV5-4 and TRBJ1-3, is ETGVTQSPTHLIKTRGQQVTLRCSSQSGHNTVSWYQQALGQGPQFIFQYYREEENGRGNFPPRFSGLQFPNYSSELNVNALELDDSALYLCASSLGQASGNTIYFGEGSWLTVV.

The V call is TRBV28, the J call TRBJ1-4; no definite D call. Germline CDR1 reads MDHEN; CDR2 reads SYDVKM. The CDR3 is 18 residues long. V was clipped by 6 bases and J by 7 bases, with 27 bases between them. CDR3 DNA sequence: TGTGCCAGCAGCCCTCTAGACGCCAAATTGTCGACGGGTGAAAAACTGTTTTTT. This encodes CASSPLDAKLSTGEKLFF.

V and J are TRBV28 and TRBJ1-4, with unresolved D. Germline lookup yields CDR1 MDHEN and CDR2 SYDVKM. V lost 6 bases and J lost 4, with 12 bases in between. This CDR3 region has 14 residues. The CDR3 coding sequence is TGTGCCAGCAGGGCCCGGGGAAGTAATGAAAAACTGTTTTTT. Residues: CASRARGSNEKLFF.

The V gene is TRBV19, the J gene TRBJ2-5; D perhaps matches TRBD2 (7 bases). The CDR3 runs to 15 residues. V lost 8 bases, J lost 1 base, and 17 bases lay in between. CDR1 is LNHDA, CDR2 SQIVND, per germline (reference sequence). CDR3 nucleotides: TGTGCCAGTGGGGGGGCTTTACAGATCCAAGAGACCCAGTACTTC. It translates to CASGGALQIQETQYF.

The V and J genes are TRBV19 and TRBJ1-5, with a tentative D call TRBD1 (5 bases). CDR1 and CDR2 (germline): LNHDA, SQIVND (reference sequence). The CDR3 extends over 16 amino acids. Trimming stripped 3 bases from V and 0 bases from J, with 12 bases between. CDR3 DNA: TGTGCCAGTAGTATCCAGGGCTGGAATAGCAATCAGCCCCAGCATTTT. Translating gives CASSIQGWNSNQPQHF.

V is TRBV4-1 and J is TRBJ1-1, with a weak D call TRBD1 (6 bases). Trimming stripped 6 bases from V and 5 bases from J, with 31 bases between. The CDR3 is 19 residues long. CDR1 is MGHRA and CDR2 is YSYEKL in the germline V gene. The CDR3 sequence: CASSQSVGRGKRDHTEAFF. The CDR3 DNA reads TGCGCCAGCAGTCAATCCGTCGGTAGGGGGAAGAGGGACCATACTGAAGCTTTCTTT.

The chain joins TRBV15 to TRBJ2-3; D ambiguous. V lost 3 bases to trimming and J lost 0 bases, with 10 bases between them. This CDR3 contains 15 residues. Germline V CDR1 and CDR2: LNHNV, YYDKDF (reference sequence). The CDR3 loop reads CATSSLPLSTDTQYF. The CDR3 DNA reads as TGTGCCACCAGCAGTCTCCCCCTTAGCACAGATACGCAGTATTTT.

V and J are TRBV4-1 and TRBJ2-3; TRBD2 matches 13 bases. Per germline, CDR1 MGHRA and CDR2 YSYEKL. The J segment lost 3 bases and the V segment lost 4 bases, leaving 4 bases of the junction unmatched. The CDR3 is 16 residues long. The chain's CDR3 is CASSPRTSGSTDTQYF. The CDR3 DNA sequence: TGCGCCAGCAGCCCAAGGACTAGCGGGAGTACAGATACGCAGTATTTT.

The V call is TRBV9, the J call TRBJ2-7, with a weak D call TRBD2 (5 bases). There are 15 residues in the CDR3. The germline gives CDR1 SGDLS, CDR2 YYNGEE. Deletions cut 1 base from V and 3 bases from J, with 14 bases between. This chain's CDR3 is CASSVRGGLNYEQYF. The CDR3, as DNA: TGTGCCAGCAGCGTAAGAGGCGGGCTAAACTACGAGCAGTACTTC.

CDR3 protein: CASSYASGRTYEQYF. In DNA form, the CDR3 reads TGTGCCAGCAGTTACGCTAGCGGGAGAACCTACGAGCAGTACTTC. V and J are TRBV6-5 and TRBJ2-7, with 10 bases fitting TRBD2. V lost 2 bases, J lost 2 bases, and 3 bases stayed unmatched. CDR1 is MNHEY and CDR2 is SVGAGI in the germline V gene. This CDR3 is built from 15 residues.

The V and J genes are TRBV12-3 or TRBV12-4 and TRBJ1-5; D perhaps matches TRBD1 (5 bases). CDR3 size: 12 residues. Trimming shortened V by 8 bases and J by 7 bases, and 12 bases separated the two germline ends. CDR3 amino acids: CASQGFGQPQHF. The CDR3 nucleotides are TGTGCCAGCCAGGGTTTCGGCCAGCCCCAGCATTTT.

The V gene is TRBV6-4, the J gene TRBJ1-1; TRBD1 matches at 7 bases. This CDR3 is built from 14 residues. J lost 6 bases, V lost 3 bases, and 7 bases had no gene match. CDR1 and CDR2 from the germline V gene are MRHNA and SNTAGT. For the CDR3, the DNA is TGTGCCAGCAGTGATTGGACAGGCGCCCCTGAAGCTTTCTTT. Translating gives CASSDWTGAPEAFF.

The J gene is TRBJ2-7, the V gene TRBV19, with 10 nucleotides matching TRBD1. J was trimmed by 3 bases and V by 6 bases; bases with no gene match: 17. This CDR3 has 18 residues. Germline V gene sequence: CDR1 LNHDA, CDR2 SQIVND (reference sequence). DNA of the CDR3: TGTGCCAGTAGCAGGCGGACAGGGGGAGCGGGAGAGGTCTACGAGCAGTACTTC. It codes for CASSRRTGGAGEVYEQYF.

The chain is built from TRBV7-9 and TRBJ2-5, with 9 nucleotides matching TRBD1. The germline gives CDR1 SEHNR, CDR2 FQNEAQ (reference sequence). The ends lost 5 bases at V and 4 bases at J; junction bases unmatched: 8. The CDR3 has 15 residues. In DNA form, the CDR3 reads TGTGCCAGCAGCACCAACGGACAGGGGTCAGAGACCCAGTACTTC. Translation: CASSTNGQGSETQYF. Full variable domain (remainder filled in from reference TRBV7-9 and TRBJ2-5): DTGVSQNPRHKITKRGQNVTFRCDPISEHNRLYWYRQTLGQGPEFLTYFQNEAQLEKSRLLSDRFSAERPKGSFSTLEIQRTEQGDSAMYLCASSTNGQGSETQYFGPGTRLLVL.

This chain uses TRBV2 with TRBJ2-7; a weak D match, TRBD1 (5 bases). This CDR3 contains 12 residues. From germline, CDR1 is SNHLY and CDR2 FYNNEI. V was trimmed by 8 bases and J by 3 bases, leaving 11 bases between them. Written as DNA, the CDR3 is TGTGCCAGCTTTCAGGGTAACTACGAGCAGTACTTC. It yields the protein CASFQGNYEQYF.

The DNA for the CDR3 is TGTGCCAGTAGCACCGACAGGGGCCATGTAGATCAGCCCCAGCATTTT. It encodes CASSTDRGHVDQPQHF. The genes are TRBV19 and TRBJ1-5, with 8 nucleotides matching TRBD1. Looked up from germline, CDR1 is LNHDA and CDR2 is SQIVND (reference sequence). The ends lost 6 bases at V and 5 bases at J; junction bases unmatched: 12. The CDR3 is 16 residues long. Full variable domain (remainder filled in from reference TRBV19 and TRBJ1-5): DGGITQSPKYLFRKEGQNVTLSCEQNLNHDAMYWYRQDPGQGLRLIYYSQIVNDFQKGDIAEGYSVSREKKESFPLTVTSAQKNPTAFYLCASSTDRGHVDQPQHFGDGTRLSIL.

This chain's CDR3 is CAISAGTGFNYGYTF. As DNA, the CDR3 is TGTGCCATCAGTGCCGGGACAGGATTTAACTATGGCTACACCTTC. The genes are TRBV10-3 and TRBJ1-2; TRBD1 matches at 8 bases. Trimming took 4 bases from V and 1 from J; bases not matched to a gene: 5. This CDR3 is built from 15 residues. Germline CDR1 reads ENHRY; CDR2 reads SYGVKD.

V gene TRBV6-5 combines with J gene TRBJ2-3; D uncertain. V was shortened by 0 bases and J by 2 bases, with 9 bases between the two germline ends. The V gene's germline CDR1 is MNHEY and CDR2 SVGAGI. This CDR3 spans 15 amino acids. The CDR3 DNA reads TGTGCCAGCAGTTACTCGGGCCCCGTCACAGATACGCAGTATTTT. Protein: CASSYSGPVTDTQYF.

The gene calls are TRBV7-9 and TRBJ1-6; tentative D call: TRBD1 (5 bases). With 3 bases removed from V and 8 bases from J, the gap between germline ends came to 8 bases. Germline CDR1 and CDR2: SEHNR and FQNEAQ (reference sequence). This CDR3 comprises 13 residues. CDR3 sequence (DNA): TGTGCCAGCAGCTTCGAGACAGATTCACCCCTCCACTTT. It encodes CASSFETDSPLHF.

The J gene is TRBJ2-7, the V gene TRBV4-1, with 9 nucleotides matching TRBD1. The V segment lost 0 bases and the J segment 2 bases; nucleotides outside the gene matches: 2. Germline CDR1 is MGHRA and CDR2 is YSYEKL. The length of the CDR3 is 15 residues. In DNA, the CDR3 is TGCGCCAGCAGCCAAGATAGGGACAGGGCCTACGAGCAGTACTTC. As protein: CASSQDRDRAYEQYF.

This clone has only one observation. The genes are TRBV30 and TRBJ1-4; 9 bases fit TRBD1. V lost 1 base and J lost 8; bases outside the gene matches: 2. Germline V gives CDR1 GTSNPN, CDR2 SVGIG (reference sequence). The CDR3 is 13 amino acids. CDR3: CAWSGQGGEKLFF. The CDR3 DNA is TGTGCCTGGAGTGGACAGGGGGGCGAAAAACTGTTTTTT. Full variable domain (rest looked up from reference TRBV30 and TRBJ1-4): SQTIHQWPATLVQPVGSPLSLECTVEGTSNPNLYWYRQAAGRGLQLLFYSVGIGQISSEVPQNLSASRPQDRQFILSSKKLLLSDSGFYLCAWSGQGGEKLFFGSGTQLSVL.

The gene calls are TRBV19 and TRBJ1-1, with 7 bases matching TRBD1. There are 11 residues in the CDR3. Germline-derived CDR1 and CDR2 are LNHDA and SQIVND (reference sequence). V lost 6 bases to trimming and J lost 12 bases; unmatched junction nucleotides: 7. CDR3 nucleotide sequence: TGTGCCAGTAGAACAGGGGAATTATCTTTCTTT. Translated: CASRTGELSFF.

The V and J genes are TRBV2 and TRBJ2-2; possible D gene TRBD1, 5 bases. Germline CDR1 SNHLY, CDR2 FYNNEI. There are 14 residues in the CDR3. V was pared by 7 bases and J by 1 base, with 10 bases between. This CDR3 reads CASKGLLNTGELFF. CDR3 in DNA: TGTGCCAGCAAGGGGCTCCTGAACACCGGGGAGCTGTTTTTT.

This chain uses TRBV5-1 with TRBJ2-2; 7 bases map to TRBD2. Germline V gene sequence: CDR1 SGHRS, CDR2 YFSETQ. The CDR3 has 15 residues. The V gene end was trimmed by 5 bases and the J gene end by 2 bases; junction bases not matched to a gene: 6. The CDR3 sequence: CASREAGLNTGELFF. CDR3 in DNA: TGCGCCAGCAGAGAAGCGGGACTAAACACCGGGGAGCTGTTTTTT.

The chain employs TRBV19 and TRBJ2-2; no reliable D call. The CDR3 sequence is 13 residues long. V was trimmed by 5 bases and J by 4 bases, leaving 8 bases between them. Germline values: CDR1 LNHDA, CDR2 SQIVND (reference sequence). CDR3 sequence: CASSPQTTGELFF. CDR3 bases: TGTGCCAGTAGTCCACAGACCACCGGGGAGCTGTTTTTT.

The chain employs TRBV5-1 and TRBJ2-2; a possible D gene is TRBD2 (5 bases). CDR1 is SGHRS and CDR2 is YFSETQ in the germline V gene. Trimming pared 0 bases from V and 2 bases from J, leaving 11 bases between. The CDR3 is 16 amino acids. In nucleotides, the CDR3 is TGCGCCAGCAGCTTGGATCTAAGCGGAAACACCGGGGAGCTGTTTTTT. Protein sequence: CASSLDLSGNTGELFF.

The chain uses TRBV29-1 and TRBJ2-7; D may be TRBD2 (6 bases). The CDR3 extends over 13 amino acids. Germline lookup yields CDR1 SQVTM and CDR2 ANQGSEA. V was pared by 6 bases and J by 2 bases, with 14 bases between. In DNA form, the CDR3 reads TGCAGCGTGGAGGGGCGGGATACCTACGAGCAGTACTTC. It yields the protein CSVEGRDTYEQYF.

V usage is TRBV12-5 and J usage is TRBJ2-3; TRBD1 matches at 12 bases. Germline V gene lookup returns CDR1 LGHNT and CDR2 FRNRAP. This CDR3 has 18 amino acids. The V gene end was trimmed by 4 bases and the J gene end by 2 bases; junction bases not matched to a gene: 10. The CDR3 reads CASGSGQGASLVTDTQYF. CDR3 nucleotides: TGTGCTAGTGGTTCGGGACAGGGGGCGAGTCTGGTCACAGATACGCAGTATTTT.